This TCR beta chain was observed in a study of blood T cell repertoires in COVID-19. Study-wide background: Samples representing acute and convalescent COVID-19 were sourced from the United States, Italy and Spain. In each case, the material was cDNA or gDNA derived from T cells, B-cell-depleted T cells, or PBMCs.

Original processing notes: Reference gene primers were amplified, and this amplification served to estimate nucleated cell counts. Method: immunoSEQ multiplex PCR; TCRdb's copy keeps in-frame clones and lacks some. D and trimming were read from the DNA, whereas the V and J calls and clone size are those reported in that table. Found here are 200,000 to 300,000 clones, approximately 91% of them singletons; the top ten hold about 0.7%. The specimen sequenced was peripheral blood. This clonotype was obtained from a human donor in a cohort sampled during active COVID-19.

CDR3 sequence reads: CASSVGQVYEQYF. As DNA, the CDR3 is TGTGCCAGCAGCGTGGGACAGGTCTACGAGCAGTACTTC. The chain uses TRBV5-6 and TRBJ2-7; 8 bases map to TRBD1. V gave up 4 bases and J gave up 3 bases; unmatched junction bases: 3. Germline CDR1 SGHDT, CDR2 YYEEEE. The CDR3 runs 13 residues. Looking up the rest from reference TRBV5-6 and TRBJ2-7 gives the full variable domain: DAGVTQSPTHLIKTRGQQVTLRCSPKSGHDTVSWYQQALGQGPQFIFQYYEEEERQRGNFPDRFSGHQFPNYSSELNVNALLLGDSALYLCASSVGQVYEQYFGPGTRLTVT.